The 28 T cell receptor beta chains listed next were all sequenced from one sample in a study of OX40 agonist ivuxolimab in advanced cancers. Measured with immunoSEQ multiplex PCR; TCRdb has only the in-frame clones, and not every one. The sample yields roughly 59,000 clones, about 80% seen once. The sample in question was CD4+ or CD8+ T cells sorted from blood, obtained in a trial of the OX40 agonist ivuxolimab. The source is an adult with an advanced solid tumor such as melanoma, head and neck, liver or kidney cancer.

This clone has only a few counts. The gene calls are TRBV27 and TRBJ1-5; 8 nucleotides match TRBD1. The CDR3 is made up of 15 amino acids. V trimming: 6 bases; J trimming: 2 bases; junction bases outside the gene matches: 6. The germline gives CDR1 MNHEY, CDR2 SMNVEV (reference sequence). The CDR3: CASRQGARGNQPQHF. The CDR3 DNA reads TGTGCCAGCAGGCAGGGGGCTCGGGGCAATCAGCCCCAGCATTTT.

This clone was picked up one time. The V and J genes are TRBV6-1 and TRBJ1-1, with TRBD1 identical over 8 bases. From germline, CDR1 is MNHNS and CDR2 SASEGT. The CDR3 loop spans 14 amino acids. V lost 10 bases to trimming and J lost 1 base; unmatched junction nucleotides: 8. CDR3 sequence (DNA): TGTGCCACAAAAGACAGGGGCGGGAACACTGAAGCTTTCTTT. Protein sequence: CATKDRGGNTEAFF.

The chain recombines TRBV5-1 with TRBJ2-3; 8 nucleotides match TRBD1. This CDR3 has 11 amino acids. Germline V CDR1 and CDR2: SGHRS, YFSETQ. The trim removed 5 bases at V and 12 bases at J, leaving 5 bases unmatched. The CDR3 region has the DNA TGCGCCAGCAGGGACAGGGATCTTCAGTATTTT. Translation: CASRDRDLQYF. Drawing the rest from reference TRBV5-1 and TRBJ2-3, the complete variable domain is KAGVTQTPRYLIKTRGQQVTLSCSPISGHRSVSWYQQTPGQGLQFLFEYFSETQRNKGNFPGRFSGRQFSNSRSEMNVSTLELGDSALYLCASRDRDLQYFGPGTRLTVL.

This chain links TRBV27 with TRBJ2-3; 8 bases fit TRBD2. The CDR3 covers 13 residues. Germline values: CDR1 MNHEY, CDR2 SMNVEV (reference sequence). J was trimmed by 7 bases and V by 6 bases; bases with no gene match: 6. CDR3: CASSPGLANTQYF. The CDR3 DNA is TGTGCCAGCAGCCCTGGACTAGCTAATACGCAGTATTTT.

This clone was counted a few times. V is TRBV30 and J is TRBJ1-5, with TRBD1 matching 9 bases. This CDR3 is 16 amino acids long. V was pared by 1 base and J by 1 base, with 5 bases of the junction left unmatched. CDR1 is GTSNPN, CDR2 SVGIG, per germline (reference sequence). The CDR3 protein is CAWSASGTGSNQPQHF. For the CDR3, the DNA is TGTGCCTGGAGTGCCTCCGGGACAGGGAGCAATCAGCCCCAGCATTTT.

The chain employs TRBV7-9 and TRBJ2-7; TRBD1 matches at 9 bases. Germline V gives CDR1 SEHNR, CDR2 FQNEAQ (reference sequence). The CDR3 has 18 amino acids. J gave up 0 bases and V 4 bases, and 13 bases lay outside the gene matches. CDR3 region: CASSSSPGTGTYSYEQYF. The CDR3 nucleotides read TGTGCCAGCAGCTCAAGTCCCGGGACAGGGACCTACTCCTACGAGCAGTACTTC.

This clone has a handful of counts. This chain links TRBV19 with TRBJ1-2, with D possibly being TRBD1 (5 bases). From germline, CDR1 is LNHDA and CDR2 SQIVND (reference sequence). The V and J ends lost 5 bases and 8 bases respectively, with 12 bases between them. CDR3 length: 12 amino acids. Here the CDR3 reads CASSLRGGGYTF. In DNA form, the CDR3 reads TGTGCCAGTAGTCTTAGGGGAGGCGGCTACACCTTC.

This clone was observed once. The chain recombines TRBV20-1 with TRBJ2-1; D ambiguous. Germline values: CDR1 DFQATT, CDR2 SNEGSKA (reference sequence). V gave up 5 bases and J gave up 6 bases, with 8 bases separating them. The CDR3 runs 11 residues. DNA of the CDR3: TGCAGTGCTGCCACGGGCAATGAGCAGTTCTTC. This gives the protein CSAATGNEQFF.

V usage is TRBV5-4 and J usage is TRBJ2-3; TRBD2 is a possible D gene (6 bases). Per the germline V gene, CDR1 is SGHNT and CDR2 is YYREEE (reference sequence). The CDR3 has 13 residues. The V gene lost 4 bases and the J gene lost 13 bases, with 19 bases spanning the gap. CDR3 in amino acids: CASSQEGGFWEYF. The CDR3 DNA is TGTGCCAGCAGCCAGGAGGGAGGTTTCTGGGAGTATTTT.

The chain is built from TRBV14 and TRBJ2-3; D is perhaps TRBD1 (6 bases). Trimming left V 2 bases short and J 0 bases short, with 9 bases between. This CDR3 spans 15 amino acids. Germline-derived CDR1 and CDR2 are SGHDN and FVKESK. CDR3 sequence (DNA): TGTGCCAGCAGCCAAACAGGGATGAGCACAGATACGCAGTATTTT. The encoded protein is CASSQTGMSTDTQYF.

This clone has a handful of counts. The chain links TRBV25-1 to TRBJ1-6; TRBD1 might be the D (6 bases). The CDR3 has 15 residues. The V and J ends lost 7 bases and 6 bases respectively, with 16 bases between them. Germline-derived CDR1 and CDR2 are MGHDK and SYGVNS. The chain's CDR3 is CASNPGAGVNSPLHF. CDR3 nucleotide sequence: TGTGCCAGCAATCCAGGGGCGGGAGTTAATTCACCCCTCCACTTT.

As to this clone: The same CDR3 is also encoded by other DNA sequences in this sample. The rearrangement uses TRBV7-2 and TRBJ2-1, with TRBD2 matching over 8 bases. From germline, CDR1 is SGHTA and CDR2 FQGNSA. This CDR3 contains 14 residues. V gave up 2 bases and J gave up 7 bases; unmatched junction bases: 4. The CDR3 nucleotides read TGTGCCAGCAGCTTAAGCGGGAGTGTTAATGAGCAGTTCTTC. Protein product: CASSLSGSVNEQFF. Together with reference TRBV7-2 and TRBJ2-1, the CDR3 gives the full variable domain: GAGVSQSPSNKVTEKGKDVELRCDPISGHTALYWYRQSLGQGLEFLIYFQGNSAPDKSGLPSDRFSAERTGGSVSTLTIQRTQQEDSAVYLCASSLSGSVNEQFFGPGTRLTVL.

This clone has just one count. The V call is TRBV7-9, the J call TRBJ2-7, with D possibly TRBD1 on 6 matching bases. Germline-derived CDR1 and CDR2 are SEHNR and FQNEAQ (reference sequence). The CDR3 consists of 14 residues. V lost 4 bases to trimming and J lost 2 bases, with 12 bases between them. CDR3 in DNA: TGTGCCAGCAGCTCCACCGGACAGACCTACGAGCAGTACTTC. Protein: CASSSTGQTYEQYF.

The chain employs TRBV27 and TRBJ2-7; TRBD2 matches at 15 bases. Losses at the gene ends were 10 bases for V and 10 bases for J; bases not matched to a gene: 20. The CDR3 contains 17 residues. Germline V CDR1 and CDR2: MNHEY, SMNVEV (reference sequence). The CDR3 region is CATQRRDFGLAGGPQYF. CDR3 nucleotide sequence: TGTGCCACCCAAAGGAGGGACTTTGGACTAGCGGGAGGGCCCCAGTACTTC.

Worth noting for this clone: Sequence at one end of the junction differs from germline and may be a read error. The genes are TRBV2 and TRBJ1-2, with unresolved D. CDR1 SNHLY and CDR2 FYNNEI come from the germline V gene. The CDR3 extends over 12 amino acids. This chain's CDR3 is CASREDGNGYTF. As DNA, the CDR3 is TGTGCCAGCAGAGAAGATGGGAATGGCTACACCTTC.

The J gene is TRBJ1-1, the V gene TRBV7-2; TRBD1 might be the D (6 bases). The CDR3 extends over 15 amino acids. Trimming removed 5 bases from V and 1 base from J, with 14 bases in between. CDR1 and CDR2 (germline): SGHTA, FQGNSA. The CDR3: CASSLAGAQNTEAFF. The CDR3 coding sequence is TGTGCCAGCAGCCTGGCGGGGGCGCAGAACACTGAAGCTTTCTTT.

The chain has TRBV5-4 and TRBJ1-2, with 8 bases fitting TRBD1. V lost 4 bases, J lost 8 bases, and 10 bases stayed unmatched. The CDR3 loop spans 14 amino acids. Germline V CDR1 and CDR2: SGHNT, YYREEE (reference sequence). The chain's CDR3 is CASSQDRGVGGYTF. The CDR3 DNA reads TGTGCCAGCAGCCAAGACAGGGGCGTCGGCGGCTACACCTTC.

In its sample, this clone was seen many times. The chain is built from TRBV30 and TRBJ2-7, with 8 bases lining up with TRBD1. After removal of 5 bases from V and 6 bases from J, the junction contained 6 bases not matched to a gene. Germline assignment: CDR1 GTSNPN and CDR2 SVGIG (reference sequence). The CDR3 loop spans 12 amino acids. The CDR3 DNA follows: TGTGCCTGGGGACAGGGTTTGCGCGAGCAGTACTTC. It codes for CAWGQGLREQYF.

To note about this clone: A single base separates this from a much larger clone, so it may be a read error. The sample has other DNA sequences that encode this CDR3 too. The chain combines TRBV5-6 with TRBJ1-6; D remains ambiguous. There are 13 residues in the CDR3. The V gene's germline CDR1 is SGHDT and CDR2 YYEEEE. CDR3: CASSLDQNSPLHF. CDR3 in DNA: TGCGCCAGCAGCTTGGATCAGAATTCACCCCTCCACTTT.

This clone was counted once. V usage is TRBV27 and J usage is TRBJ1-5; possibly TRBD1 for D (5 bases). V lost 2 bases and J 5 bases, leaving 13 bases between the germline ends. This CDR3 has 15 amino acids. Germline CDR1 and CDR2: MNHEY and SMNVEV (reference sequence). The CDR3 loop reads CASSLGGRRDQPQHF. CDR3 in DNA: TGTGCCAGCAGTTTAGGGGGACGGAGGGATCAGCCCCAGCATTTT.

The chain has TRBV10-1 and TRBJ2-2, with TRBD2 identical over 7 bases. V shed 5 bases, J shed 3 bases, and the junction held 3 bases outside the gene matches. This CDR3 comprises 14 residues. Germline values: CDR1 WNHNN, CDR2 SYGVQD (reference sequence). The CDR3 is CASSLAGDTGELFF. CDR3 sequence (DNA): TGCGCCAGCAGTTTAGCGGGTGACACCGGGGAGCTGTTTTTT.

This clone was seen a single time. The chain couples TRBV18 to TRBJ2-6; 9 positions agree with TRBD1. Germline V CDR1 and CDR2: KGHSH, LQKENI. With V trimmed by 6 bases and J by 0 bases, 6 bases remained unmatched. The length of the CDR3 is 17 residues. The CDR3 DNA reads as TGTGCCAGCTCCCCCGGGACAGGGAGCTCTGGGGCCAACGTCCTGACTTTC. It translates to CASSPGTGSSGANVLTF.

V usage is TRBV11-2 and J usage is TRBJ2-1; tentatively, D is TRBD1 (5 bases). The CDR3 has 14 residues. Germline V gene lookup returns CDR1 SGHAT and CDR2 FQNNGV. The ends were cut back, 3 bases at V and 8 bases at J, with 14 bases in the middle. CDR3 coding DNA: TGTGCCAGCAGCTTTTCAGGGAAATTCGATGAGCAGTTCTTC. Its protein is CASSFSGKFDEQFF.

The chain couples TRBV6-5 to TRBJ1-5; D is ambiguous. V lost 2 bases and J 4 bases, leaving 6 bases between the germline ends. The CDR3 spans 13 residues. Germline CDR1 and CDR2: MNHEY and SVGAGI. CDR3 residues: CASSYEGNQPQHF. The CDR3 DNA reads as TGTGCCAGCAGTTACGAAGGGAATCAGCCCCAGCATTTT.

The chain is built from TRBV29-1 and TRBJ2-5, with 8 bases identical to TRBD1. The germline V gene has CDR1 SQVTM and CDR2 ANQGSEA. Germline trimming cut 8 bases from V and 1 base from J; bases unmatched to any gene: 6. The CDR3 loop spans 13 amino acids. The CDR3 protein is CSYTGQAQETQYF. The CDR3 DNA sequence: TGCAGCTATACGGGACAGGCCCAAGAGACCCAGTACTTC.

The CDR3 coding sequence is TGCAGCGGGGGGCGGTATTACGAGCAGTACTTC. Translation: CSGGRYYEQYF. The chain uses TRBV29-1 and TRBJ2-7; TRBD1 might be the D (6 bases). This CDR3 has 11 amino acids. Germline CDR1 is SQVTM and CDR2 is ANQGSEA. The V end was cut by 7 bases, the J end by 4 bases, with 11 bases between.

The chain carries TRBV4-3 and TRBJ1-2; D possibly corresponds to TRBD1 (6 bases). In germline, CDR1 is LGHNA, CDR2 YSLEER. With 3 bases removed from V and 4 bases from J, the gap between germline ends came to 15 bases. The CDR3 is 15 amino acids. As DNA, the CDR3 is TGCGCCAGCAGCCACTCCGGGGGCTGGGGCTATGGCTACACCTTC. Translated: CASSHSGGWGYGYTF.

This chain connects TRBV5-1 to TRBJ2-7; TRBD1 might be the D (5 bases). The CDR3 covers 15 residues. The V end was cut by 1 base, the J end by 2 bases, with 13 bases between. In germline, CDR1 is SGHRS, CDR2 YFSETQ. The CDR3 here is CASSLNYRNPYEQYF. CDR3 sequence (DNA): TGCGCCAGCAGCTTGAACTACAGGAACCCCTACGAGCAGTACTTC.